Below are 10 T cell receptor beta chains sequenced from a single sample in a study of graft-versus-host responses after intestinal transplantation. TCRdb's table, derived via immunoSEQ multiplex PCR, lists solely in-frame clones and lacks some. The sample gives over 40,000 clones, approximately 96% of which show up once; approximately 0.54% is in the top ten. Antigen specificity for these receptors is unknown. The specimen was unstimulated CD8+ T cells sorted from spleen or lymph node cells, collected before transplant. The receptors were sampled from a human donor who was the organ donor for an intestinal transplant.

The CDR3 coding sequence is TGTGCCCGGGGAGACACCGGGGAGCTGTTTTTT. Translation gives CARGDTGELFF. The genes are TRBV2 and TRBJ2-2; maybe TRBD2 (5 bases). The CDR3 length is 11 residues. Trimming took 11 bases from V and 3 from J, leaving 7 bases between them. Germline V CDR1 and CDR2: SNHLY, FYNNEI.

This chain links TRBV4-1 with TRBJ2-3; perhaps TRBD2 as D (6 bases). This CDR3 region has 16 residues. Germline V gene sequence: CDR1 MGHRA, CDR2 YSYEKL. Trimming pared 0 bases from V and 2 bases from J, leaving 12 bases between. CDR3 protein: CASSQDPGLPTDTQYF. The CDR3 DNA reads as TGCGCCAGCAGCCAAGATCCAGGACTACCCACAGATACGCAGTATTTT.

The rearrangement uses TRBV7-9 and TRBJ1-5; D ambiguous. This CDR3 comprises 12 residues. The germline V gene encodes CDR1 SEHNR and CDR2 FQNEAQ (reference sequence). V lost 1 base and J 4 bases, leaving 2 bases between the germline ends. As DNA, the CDR3 is TGTGCCAGCAGCTTAGGAAATCAGCCCCAGCATTTT. Translated, it gives CASSLGNQPQHF.

The gene calls are TRBV27 and TRBJ1-2; D gene ambiguous. Trimming stripped 0 bases from V and 1 base from J, with 18 bases between. The length of the CDR3 is 18 residues. The germline V gene encodes CDR1 MNHEY and CDR2 SMNVEV (reference sequence). As DNA, the CDR3 is TGTGCCAGCAGTTTATCATGGGGAGGACTCCATATTAACTATGGCTACACCTTC. It specifies CASSLSWGGLHINYGYTF.

The chain employs TRBV4-3 and TRBJ2-1; D may correspond to TRBD1 or TRBD2 (5 bases each). The germline CDR1 and CDR2 sequences are LGHNA and YSLEER. Trimming removed 0 bases at V and 4 bases at J, with 16 bases between. The CDR3 covers 17 residues. For the CDR3, the DNA is TGCGCCAGCAGCCAAGACACCGGGACCCTGCTATACAATGAGCAGTTCTTC. Translated, it gives CASSQDTGTLLYNEQFF.

The gene calls are TRBV5-1 and TRBJ2-7, with D possibly being TRBD2 (5 bases). This CDR3 region has 14 residues. Germline CDR1 reads SGHRS; CDR2 reads YFSETQ. V shed 2 bases and J shed 0 bases, with 9 bases lying between them. The CDR3: CASSFGSGSYEQYF. CDR3 in DNA: TGCGCCAGCAGCTTCGGCAGCGGCTCCTACGAGCAGTACTTC.

V and J are TRBV9 and TRBJ1-4; TRBD1 is a possible D gene (5 bases). Germline V lookup: CDR1 SGDLS, CDR2 YYNGEE. Between the trimmed V and J ends, which lost 7 bases and 8 bases, there was a span of 9 bases. The CDR3 covers 11 residues. As DNA, the CDR3 is TGTGCCAGCGGTAGGGGAGAAAAACTGTTTTTT. It is translated as CASGRGEKLFF.

V is TRBV11-2 and J is TRBJ2-2; 7 nucleotides agree with TRBD2. With V trimmed by 6 bases and J by 8 bases, 3 bases remained unmatched. The CDR3 runs 12 residues. Germline assignment: CDR1 SGHAT and CDR2 FQNNGV. CDR3 protein: CASRELAGELFF. DNA for the CDR3: TGTGCCAGCAGGGAACTAGCGGGGGAGCTGTTTTTT. Supplemented by reference TRBV11-2 and TRBJ2-2, the full variable domain reads EAGVAQSPRYKIIEKRQSVAFWCNPISGHATLYWYQQILGQGPKLLIQFQNNGVVDDSQLPKDRFSAERLKGVDSTLKIQPAKLEDSAVYLCASRELAGELFFGEGSRLTVL.

V usage is TRBV5-1 and J usage is TRBJ1-1; D is ambiguous. CDR1 is SGHRS, CDR2 YFSETQ, per germline. The ends were cut back, 2 bases at V and 1 base at J, with 15 bases in the middle. The CDR3 totals 16 residues. The CDR3 protein is CASSFFTGPPNTEAFF. The CDR3 coding sequence is TGCGCCAGCAGCTTTTTTACCGGACCCCCGAACACTGAAGCTTTCTTT.

The chain joins TRBV29-1 to TRBJ1-1, with D possibly being TRBD1 (6 bases). Germline CDR1 SQVTM, CDR2 ANQGSEA. V was cut by 2 bases and J by 4 bases, with 20 bases left in between. CDR3 length: 16 residues. DNA of the CDR3: TGCAGCGTTGAAAGGGGGGCGCGACACAGGAGCACTGAAGCTTTCTTT. This translates into CSVERGARHRSTEAFF. The full variable domain, rest sourced from reference TRBV29-1 and TRBJ1-1, is SAVISQKPSRDICQRGTSLTIQCQVDSQVTMMFWYRQQPGQSLTLIATANQGSEATYESGFVIDKFPISRPNLTFSTLTVSNMSPEDSSIYLCSVERGARHRSTEAFFGQGTRLTVV.